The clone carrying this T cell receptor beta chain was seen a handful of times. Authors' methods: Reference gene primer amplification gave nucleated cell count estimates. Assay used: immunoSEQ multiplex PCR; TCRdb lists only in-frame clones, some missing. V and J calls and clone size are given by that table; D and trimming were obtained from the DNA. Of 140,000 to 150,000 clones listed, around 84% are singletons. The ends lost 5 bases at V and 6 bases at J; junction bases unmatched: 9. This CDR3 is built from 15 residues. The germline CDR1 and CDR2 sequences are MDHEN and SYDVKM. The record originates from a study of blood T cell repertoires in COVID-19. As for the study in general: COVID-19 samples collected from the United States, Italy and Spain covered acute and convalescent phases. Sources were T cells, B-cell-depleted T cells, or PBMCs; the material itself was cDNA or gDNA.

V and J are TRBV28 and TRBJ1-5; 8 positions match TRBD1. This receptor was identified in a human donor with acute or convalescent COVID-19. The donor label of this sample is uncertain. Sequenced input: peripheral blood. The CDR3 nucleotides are TGTGCCAGCAGTATAAACAGGGGGTCGGCTCAGCCCCAGCATTTT. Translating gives CASSINRGSAQPQHF.